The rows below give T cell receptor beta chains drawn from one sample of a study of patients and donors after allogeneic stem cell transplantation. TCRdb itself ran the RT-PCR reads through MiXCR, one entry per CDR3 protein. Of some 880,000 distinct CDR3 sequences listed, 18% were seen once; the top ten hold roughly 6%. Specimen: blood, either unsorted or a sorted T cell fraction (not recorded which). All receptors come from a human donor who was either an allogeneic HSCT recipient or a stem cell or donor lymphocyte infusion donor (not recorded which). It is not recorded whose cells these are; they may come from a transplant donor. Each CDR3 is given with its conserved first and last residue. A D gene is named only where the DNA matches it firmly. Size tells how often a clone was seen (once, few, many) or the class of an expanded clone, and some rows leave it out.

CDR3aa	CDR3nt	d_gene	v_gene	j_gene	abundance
CASSVGTDTGELFF	TGTGCCAGCAGCGTAGGAACAGACACCGGGGAGCTGTTTTTT	NA	TRBV9	TRBJ2-2	NA
CASSVSGLRTYEQYF	TGTGCCAGCAGTGTTAGCGGCCTCCGGACCTACGAGCAGTACTTC	NA	TRBV12-3/TRBV12-4	TRBJ2-7	few
CASSRAEAGMSDTQYF	TGCGCCAGCAGCCGTGCGGAAGCAGGGATGTCAGATACGCAGTATTTT	NA	TRBV5-1	TRBJ2-3	few
CSARGGYGSLTNNEQFF	TGCAGTGCTAGAGGGGGCTATGGCAGTCTGACTAACAATGAGCAGTTCTTC	NA	TRBV20-1	TRBJ2-1	NA
CASSQGQVRPFNYGYTF	TGCGCCAGCAGCCAAGGTCAGGTCAGACCCTTTAACTATGGCTACACCTTC	NA	TRBV4-3	TRBJ1-2	NA
CATSSSYNEQFF	TGTGCCACCTCGAGCAGTTACAATGAGCAGTTCTTC	NA	TRBV24-1	TRBJ2-1	few
CASSVGAYEQYF	TGTGCCAGCAGCGTCGGGGCCTACGAGCAGTACTTC	NA	TRBV12-3/TRBV12-4	TRBJ2-7	NA
CASSLVGQGISPEQYF	TGCGCCAGCAGCTTGGTAGGGCAGGGAATTTCCCCCGAGCAGTACTTC	NA	TRBV5-1	TRBJ2-7	NA
CASSQEGGNYEQYF	TGCGCCAGCAGCCAAGAAGGGGGAAACTACGAGCAGTACTTC	NA	TRBV4-3	TRBJ2-7	many
CASRGTSGRAHEQYF	TGTGCCAGCAGGGGGACTAGCGGGAGAGCCCACGAGCAGTACTTC	TRBD2	TRBV2	TRBJ2-7	few
CATSDAAGTKTYEQYF	TGTGCCACCAGTGACGCGGCCGGGACAAAGACCTACGAGCAGTACTTC	NA	TRBV24-1	TRBJ2-7	few
CSAGRPETQYF	TGCAGTGCTGGGAGACCGGAGACCCAGTACTTC	NA	TRBV20-1	TRBJ2-5	NA
CSVLRGRGTDTQYF	TGCAGCGTTCTTAGGGGGCGCGGCACAGATACGCAGTATTTT	TRBD1	TRBV29-1	TRBJ2-3	NA
CASRGREGNEQFF	TGTGCCAGCAGGGGACGGGAGGGCAATGAGCAGTTCTTC	TRBD2	TRBV12-3/TRBV12-4	TRBJ2-1	many
CSASQVQAFF	TGCAGTGCTAGCCAGGTTCAAGCTTTCTTT	NA	TRBV20-1	TRBJ1-1	NA
CASSYSKRTGGDYGYTF	TGTGCCAGCAGTTACTCAAAACGGACAGGGGGCGACTATGGCTACACCTTC	TRBD1	TRBV6-5	TRBJ1-2	NA